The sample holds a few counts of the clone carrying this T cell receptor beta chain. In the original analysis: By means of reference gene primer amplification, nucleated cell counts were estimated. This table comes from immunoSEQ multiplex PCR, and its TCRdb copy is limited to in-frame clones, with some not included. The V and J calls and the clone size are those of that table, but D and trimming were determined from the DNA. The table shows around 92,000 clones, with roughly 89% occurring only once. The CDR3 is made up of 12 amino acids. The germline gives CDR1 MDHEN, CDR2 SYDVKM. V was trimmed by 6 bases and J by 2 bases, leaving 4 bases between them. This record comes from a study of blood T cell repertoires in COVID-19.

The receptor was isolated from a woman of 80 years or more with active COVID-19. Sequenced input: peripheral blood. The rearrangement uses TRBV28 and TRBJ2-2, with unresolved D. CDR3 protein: CASRINTGELFF. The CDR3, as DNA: TGTGCCAGCAGAATAAACACCGGGGAGCTGTTTTTT.